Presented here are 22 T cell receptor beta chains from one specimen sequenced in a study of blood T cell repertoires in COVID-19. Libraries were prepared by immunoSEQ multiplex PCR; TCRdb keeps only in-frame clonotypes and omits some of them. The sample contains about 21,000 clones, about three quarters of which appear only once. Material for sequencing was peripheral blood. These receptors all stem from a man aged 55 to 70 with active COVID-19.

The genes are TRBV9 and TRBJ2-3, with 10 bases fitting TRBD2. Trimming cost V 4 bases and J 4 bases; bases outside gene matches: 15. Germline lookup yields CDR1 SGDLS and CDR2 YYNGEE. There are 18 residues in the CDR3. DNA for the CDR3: TGTGCCAGCAGCCCCCCCCCGAGTCTAGCGGGAGACGCAGATACGCAGTATTTT. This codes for CASSPPPSLAGDADTQYF.

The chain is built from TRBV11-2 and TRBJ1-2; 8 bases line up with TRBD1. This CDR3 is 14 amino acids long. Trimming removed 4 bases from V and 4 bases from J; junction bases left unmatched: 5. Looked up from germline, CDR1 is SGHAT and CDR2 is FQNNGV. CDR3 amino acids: CASSSTDRGYGYTF. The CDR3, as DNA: TGTGCCAGCAGCTCCACTGACAGGGGCTATGGCTACACCTTC.

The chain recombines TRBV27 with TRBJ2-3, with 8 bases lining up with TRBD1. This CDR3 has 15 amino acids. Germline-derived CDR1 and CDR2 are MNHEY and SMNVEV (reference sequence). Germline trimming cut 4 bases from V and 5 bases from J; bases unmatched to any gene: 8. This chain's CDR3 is CASSSPGRGLDTQYF. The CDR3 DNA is TGTGCCAGCAGTTCCCCGGGCAGGGGGCTAGATACGCAGTATTTT.

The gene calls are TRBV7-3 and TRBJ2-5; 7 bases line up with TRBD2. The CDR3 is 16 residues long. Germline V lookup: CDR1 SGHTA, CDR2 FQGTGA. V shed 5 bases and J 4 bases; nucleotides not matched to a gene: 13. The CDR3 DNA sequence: TGTGCCAGCAGCCTACAACGGGGGAGGGACCGAGAGACCCAGTACTTC. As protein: CASSLQRGRDRETQYF.

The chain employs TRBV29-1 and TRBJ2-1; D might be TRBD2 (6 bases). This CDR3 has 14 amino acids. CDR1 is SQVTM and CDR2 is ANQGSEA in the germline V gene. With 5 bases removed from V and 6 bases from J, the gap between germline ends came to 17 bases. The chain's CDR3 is CSVTGGDLGNEQFF. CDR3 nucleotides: TGCAGCGTTACCGGAGGGGACCTCGGCAATGAGCAGTTCTTC.

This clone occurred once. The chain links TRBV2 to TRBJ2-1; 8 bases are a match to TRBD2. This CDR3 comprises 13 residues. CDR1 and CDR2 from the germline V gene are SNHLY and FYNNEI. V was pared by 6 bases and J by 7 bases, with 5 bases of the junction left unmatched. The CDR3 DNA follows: TGTGCCAGCAGGACTAGCGCGAGGAATGAGCAGTTCTTC. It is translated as CASRTSARNEQFF.

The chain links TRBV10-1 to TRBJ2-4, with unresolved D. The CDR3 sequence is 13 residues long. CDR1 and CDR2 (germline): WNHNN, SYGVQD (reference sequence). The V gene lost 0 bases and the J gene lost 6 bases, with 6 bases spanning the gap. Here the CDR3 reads CASSESRLNIQYF. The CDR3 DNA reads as TGCGCCAGCAGTGAGTCTCGACTAAACATTCAGTACTTC.

The CDR3 nucleotides read TGTGCCAGCAGCGTAGGCGGGACTGGGGGGGAGACCCAGTACTTC. Translated: CASSVGGTGGETQYF. This chain connects TRBV9 to TRBJ2-5, with D tentatively TRBD2 (6 bases). The CDR3 is 15 amino acids. V was shortened by 0 bases and J by 5 bases, with 14 bases between the two germline ends. Germline V gene data show CDR1 as SGDLS and CDR2 as YYNGEE.

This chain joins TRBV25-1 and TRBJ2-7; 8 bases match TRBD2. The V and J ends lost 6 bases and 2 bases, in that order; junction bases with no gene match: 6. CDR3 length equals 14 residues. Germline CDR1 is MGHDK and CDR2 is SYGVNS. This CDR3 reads CASRGAGEAYEQYF. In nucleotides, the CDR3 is TGTGCCAGCAGGGGAGCGGGAGAGGCCTACGAGCAGTACTTC.

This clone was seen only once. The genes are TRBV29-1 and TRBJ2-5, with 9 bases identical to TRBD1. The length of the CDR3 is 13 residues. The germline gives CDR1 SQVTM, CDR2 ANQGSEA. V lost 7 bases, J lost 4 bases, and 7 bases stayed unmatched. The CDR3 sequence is CSGRRTGAETQYF. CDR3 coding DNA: TGCAGCGGCCGAAGGACAGGGGCAGAGACCCAGTACTTC.

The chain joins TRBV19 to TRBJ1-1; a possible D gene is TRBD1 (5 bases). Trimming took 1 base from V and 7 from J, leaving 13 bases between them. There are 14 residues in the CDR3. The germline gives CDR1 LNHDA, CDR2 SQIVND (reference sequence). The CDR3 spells CASSIVGRESEAFF. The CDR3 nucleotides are TGTGCCAGTAGTATAGTTGGCAGGGAAAGTGAAGCTTTCTTT. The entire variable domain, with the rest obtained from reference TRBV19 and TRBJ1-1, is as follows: DGGITQSPKYLFRKEGQNVTLSCEQNLNHDAMYWYRQDPGQGLRLIYYSQIVNDFQKGDIAEGYSVSREKKESFPLTVTSAQKNPTAFYLCASSIVGRESEAFFGQGTRLTVV.

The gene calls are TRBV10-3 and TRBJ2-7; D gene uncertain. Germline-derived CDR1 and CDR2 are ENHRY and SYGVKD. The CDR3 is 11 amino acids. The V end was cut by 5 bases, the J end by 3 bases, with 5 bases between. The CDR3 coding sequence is TGTGCCATCAGTCAGGTCTACGAGCAGTACTTC. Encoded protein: CAISQVYEQYF.

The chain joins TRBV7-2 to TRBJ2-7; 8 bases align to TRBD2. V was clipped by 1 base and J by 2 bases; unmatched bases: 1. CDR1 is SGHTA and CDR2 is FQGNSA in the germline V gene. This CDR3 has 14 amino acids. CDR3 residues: CASSLELAAYEQYF. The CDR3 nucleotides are TGTGCCAGCAGCTTAGAACTAGCGGCCTACGAGCAGTACTTC.

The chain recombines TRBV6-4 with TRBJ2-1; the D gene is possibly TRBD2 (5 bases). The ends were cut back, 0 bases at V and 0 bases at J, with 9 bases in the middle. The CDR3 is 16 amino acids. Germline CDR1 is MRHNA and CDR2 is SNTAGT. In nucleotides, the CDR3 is TGTGCCAGCAGTGACTCGAGAGCGGCCTCCTACAATGAGCAGTTCTTC. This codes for CASSDSRAASYNEQFF.

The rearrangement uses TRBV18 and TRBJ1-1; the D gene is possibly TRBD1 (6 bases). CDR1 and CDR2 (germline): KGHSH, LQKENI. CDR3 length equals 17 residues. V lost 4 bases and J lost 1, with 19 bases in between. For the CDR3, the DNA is TGTGCCAGCTCACTCTTAGAAATGACAGGTCCGAACACTGAAGCTTTCTTT. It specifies CASSLLEMTGPNTEAFF.

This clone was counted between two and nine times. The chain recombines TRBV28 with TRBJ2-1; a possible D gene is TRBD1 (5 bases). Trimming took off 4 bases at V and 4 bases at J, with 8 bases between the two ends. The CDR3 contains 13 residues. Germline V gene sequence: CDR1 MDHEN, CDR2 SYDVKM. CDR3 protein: CASSSSGYNEQFF. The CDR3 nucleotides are TGTGCCAGCAGTTCTTCAGGGTACAATGAGCAGTTCTTC.

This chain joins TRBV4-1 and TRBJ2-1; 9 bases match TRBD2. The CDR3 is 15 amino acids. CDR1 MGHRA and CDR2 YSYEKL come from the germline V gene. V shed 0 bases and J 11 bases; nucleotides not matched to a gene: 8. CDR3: CASSQDRETSGKQFF. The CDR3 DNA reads TGCGCCAGCAGCCAAGATCGTGAGACTAGCGGAAAGCAGTTCTTC.

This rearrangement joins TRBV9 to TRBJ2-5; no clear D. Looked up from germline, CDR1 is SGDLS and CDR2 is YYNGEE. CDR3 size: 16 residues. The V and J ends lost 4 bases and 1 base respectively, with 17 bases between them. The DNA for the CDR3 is TGTGCCAGCAGCCCACGCTCTTGGAGTGGCCAAGAGACCCAGTACTTC. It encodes CASSPRSWSGQETQYF.

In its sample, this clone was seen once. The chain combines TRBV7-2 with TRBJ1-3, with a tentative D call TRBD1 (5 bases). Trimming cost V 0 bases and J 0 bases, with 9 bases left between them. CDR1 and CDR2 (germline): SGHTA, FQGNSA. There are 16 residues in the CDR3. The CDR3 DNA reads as TGTGCCAGCAGCTTAGCCCAGGGCCTCTCTGGAAACACCATATATTTT. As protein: CASSLAQGLSGNTIYF.

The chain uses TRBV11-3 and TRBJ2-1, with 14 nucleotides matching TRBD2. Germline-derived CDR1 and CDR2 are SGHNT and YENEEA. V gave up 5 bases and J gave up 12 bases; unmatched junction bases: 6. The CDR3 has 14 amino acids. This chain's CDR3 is CASSRLAGGFWQFF. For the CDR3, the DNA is TGTGCCAGCAGCCGACTAGCGGGGGGGTTTTGGCAGTTCTTC.

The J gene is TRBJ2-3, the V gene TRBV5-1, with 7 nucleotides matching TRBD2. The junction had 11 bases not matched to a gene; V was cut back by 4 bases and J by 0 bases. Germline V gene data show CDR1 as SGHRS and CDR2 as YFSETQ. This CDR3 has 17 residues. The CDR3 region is CASSLRQSGGSTDTQYF. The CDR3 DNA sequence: TGCGCCAGCAGCCTCCGCCAATCGGGAGGCAGCACAGATACGCAGTATTTT.

The DNA for the CDR3 is TGCGCCAGCAGCCCCCTCGGACAGGCCGGGGGATCCTACGAGCAGTACTTC. It codes for CASSPLGQAGGSYEQYF. The chain has TRBV5-1 and TRBJ2-7; TRBD1 is a possible D gene (7 bases). The CDR3 loop spans 17 amino acids. The germline V and J ends were trimmed by 4 bases and 1 base, with 21 bases remaining between them. Germline-derived CDR1 and CDR2 are SGHRS and YFSETQ.